This is a list of T cell receptor beta chains from one sample in a study of memory CD4+ T cells and cytomegalovirus serostatus. This table comes from immunoSEQ multiplex PCR, and its TCRdb copy is limited to in-frame clones, with some not included. The table records some 44,000 clones, roughly 73% of them present only once. The sequenced sample was memory CD4+ T cells from blood. The receptor set was obtained from an adult in good health and CMV-seronegative. Both conserved end residues are part of each CDR3. D genes are given only for firm matches. For some rows the clone size is stated as once, few or many, or as a class when expanded; others skip it.

CDR3 protein: CASSDLGGRQQNTEAFF
CDR3 DNA: TGTGCCAGCAGCGACTTAGGGGGTCGACAGCAGAACACTGAAGCTTTCTTT
CDR3 length: 17
V gene: TRBV11-2
J gene: TRBJ1-1
clone size: -
D gene: -

CDR3 protein: CASSLGPTSTDTQYF
CDR3 DNA: TGTGCCAGCAGCTTGGGACCAACTAGCACAGATACGCAGTATTTT
CDR3 length: 15
V gene: TRBV7-2
J gene: TRBJ2-3
clone size: -
D gene: -

CDR3 protein: CAISDGQGSEQFF
CDR3 DNA: TGTGCCATCAGTGATGGACAGGGCAGTGAGCAGTTCTTC
CDR3 length: 13
V gene: TRBV10-3
J gene: TRBJ2-1
clone size: -
D gene: TRBD1

CDR3 protein: CASSLAGPNTEAFF
CDR3 DNA: TGTGCCAGCAGCTTAGCGGGTCCGAACACTGAAGCTTTCTTT
CDR3 length: 14
V gene: TRBV7-8
J gene: TRBJ1-1
clone size: -
D gene: -

CDR3 protein: CASSVGRMNTEAFF
CDR3 DNA: TGTGCCAGCAGCGTAGGGCGCATGAACACTGAAGCTTTCTTT
CDR3 length: 14
V gene: TRBV9
J gene: TRBJ1-1
clone size: -
D gene: -

CDR3 protein: CASSLNRVYGELFF
CDR3 DNA: TGTGCCAGCAGCCTAAACAGGGTTTACGGGGAGCTGTTTTTT
CDR3 length: 14
V gene: TRBV9
J gene: TRBJ2-2
clone size: -
D gene: -

CDR3 protein: CASSQDFVRTKYSYEQYF
CDR3 DNA: TGCGCCAGCAGCCAAGATTTTGTTCGGACTAAGTACTCCTACGAGCAGTACTTC
CDR3 length: 18
V gene: TRBV4-1
J gene: TRBJ2-7
clone size: -
D gene: -

CDR3 protein: CASSVTPGLAGGTGELFF
CDR3 DNA: TGTGCCAGCAGCGTAACTCCCGGACTAGCGGGGGGTACCGGGGAGCTGTTTTTT
CDR3 length: 18
V gene: TRBV9
J gene: TRBJ2-2
clone size: -
D gene: TRBD2

CDR3 protein: CASSSWDGEDQYF
CDR3 DNA: TGTGCCAGCAGCTCATGGGACGGAGAGGACCAGTACTTC
CDR3 length: 13
V gene: TRBV7-9
J gene: TRBJ2-5
clone size: few
D gene: -

CDR3 protein: CASSLVGIRNTEAFF
CDR3 DNA: TGTGCCAGCAGCTTAGTAGGCATTAGGAACACTGAAGCTTTCTTT
CDR3 length: 15
V gene: TRBV7-8
J gene: TRBJ1-1
clone size: -
D gene: -

CDR3 protein: CASSRWTEGNQPQHF
CDR3 DNA: TGTGCCAGTAGCCGATGGACGGAGGGCAATCAGCCCCAGCATTTT
CDR3 length: 15
V gene: TRBV19
J gene: TRBJ1-5
clone size: -
D gene: -

CDR3 protein: CASSIVRLDQPQHF
CDR3 DNA: TGTGCCAGTAGTATAGTCCGTCTGGATCAGCCCCAGCATTTT
CDR3 length: 14
V gene: TRBV19
J gene: TRBJ1-5
clone size: few
D gene: -

CDR3 protein: CASGLVHGRGLLFVGNTIYF
CDR3 DNA: TGTGCTAGTGGTTTGGTACATGGAAGGGGGCTTCTTTTTGTTGGAAACACCATATATTTT
CDR3 length: 20
V gene: TRBV12-5
J gene: TRBJ1-3
clone size: -
D gene: TRBD1

CDR3 protein: CASSLLGLAGGRENEQFF
CDR3 DNA: TGTGCCAGCAGCCTCCTAGGACTAGCGGGGGGGCGCGAAAATGAGCAGTTCTTC
CDR3 length: 18
V gene: TRBV7-3
J gene: TRBJ2-1
clone size: -
D gene: TRBD2

CDR3 protein: CASSSSGGPTETQYF
CDR3 DNA: TGTGCCAGCAGCTCTAGCGGGGGGCCCACGGAGACCCAGTACTTC
CDR3 length: 15
V gene: TRBV7-3
J gene: TRBJ2-5
clone size: medium-sized
D gene: TRBD2

CDR3 protein: CASSPGGLQETQYF
CDR3 DNA: TGTGCCAGCAGCCCCGGGGGGCTGCAAGAGACCCAGTACTTC
CDR3 length: 14
V gene: TRBV11-2
J gene: TRBJ2-5
clone size: -
D gene: -

CDR3 protein: CASSLDRGMYGYTF
CDR3 DNA: TGTGCCAGCAGCCTCGACAGGGGAATGTATGGCTACACCTTC
CDR3 length: 14
V gene: TRBV5-4
J gene: TRBJ1-2
clone size: -
D gene: TRBD1

CDR3 protein: CASSLAASGATEAFF
CDR3 DNA: TGTGCCAGCAGCTTAGCGGCCTCCGGGGCCACTGAAGCTTTCTTT
CDR3 length: 15
V gene: TRBV7-6
J gene: TRBJ1-1
clone size: -
D gene: -

CDR3 protein: CASSGGLGGFTEAFF
CDR3 DNA: TGCGCCAGCAGTGGCGGGTTAGGAGGGTTCACTGAAGCTTTCTTT
CDR3 length: 15
V gene: TRBV5-1
J gene: TRBJ1-1
clone size: -
D gene: -

CDR3 protein: CASSYNRNTEAFF
CDR3 DNA: TGTGCCAGCAGCTACAACCGGAACACTGAAGCTTTCTTT
CDR3 length: 13
V gene: TRBV2
J gene: TRBJ1-1
clone size: -
D gene: -

CDR3 protein: CASSPLAGGPETQYF
CDR3 DNA: TGTGCCAGCAGCCCCCTAGCGGGGGGGCCGGAGACCCAGTACTTC
CDR3 length: 15
V gene: TRBV7-6
J gene: TRBJ2-5
clone size: once
D gene: TRBD2

CDR3 protein: CASSNIAWEGGQPQHF
CDR3 DNA: TGTGCCAGCAGCAATATCGCCTGGGAAGGAGGGCAGCCCCAGCATTTT
CDR3 length: 16
V gene: TRBV21-1
J gene: TRBJ1-5
clone size: -
D gene: -

CDR3 protein: CASSLAGGQNIQYF
CDR3 DNA: TGTGCCAGCAGCTTGGCTGGAGGGCAAAACATTCAGTACTTC
CDR3 length: 14
V gene: TRBV5-8
J gene: TRBJ2-4
clone size: -
D gene: -

CDR3 protein: CASSTTGGQETQYF
CDR3 DNA: TGTGCCAGCAGTACCACAGGGGGCCAAGAGACCCAGTACTTC
CDR3 length: 14
V gene: TRBV28
J gene: TRBJ2-5
clone size: -
D gene: TRBD1

CDR3 protein: CATSRTDRSSTDTQYF
CDR3 DNA: TGTGCCACCAGCAGAACCGACAGGTCGAGCACAGATACGCAGTATTTT
CDR3 length: 16
V gene: TRBV15
J gene: TRBJ2-3
clone size: -
D gene: -

CDR3 protein: CASSASQSGSYEQYF
CDR3 DNA: TGTGCCAGCAGCGCATCCCAGAGTGGCTCCTACGAGCAGTACTTC
CDR3 length: 15
V gene: TRBV9
J gene: TRBJ2-7
clone size: -
D gene: -

CDR3 protein: CASSTGGFNQPQHF
CDR3 DNA: TGTGCCAGCAGCACAGGGGGCTTCAATCAGCCCCAGCATTTT
CDR3 length: 14
V gene: TRBV28
J gene: TRBJ1-5
clone size: -
D gene: TRBD1

CDR3 protein: CASSLVPVRQGARSSYNSPLHF
CDR3 DNA: TGCGCCAGCAGCTTGGTCCCTGTGCGACAGGGGGCAAGGAGCTCCTATAATTCACCCCTCCACTTT
CDR3 length: 22
V gene: TRBV5-1
J gene: TRBJ1-6
clone size: -
D gene: TRBD1

CDR3 protein: CASSFAAGSGNSPLHF
CDR3 DNA: TGTGCCAGCAGCTTCGCGGCGGGGAGTGGTAATTCACCCCTCCACTTT
CDR3 length: 16
V gene: TRBV5-6
J gene: TRBJ1-6
clone size: once
D gene: -